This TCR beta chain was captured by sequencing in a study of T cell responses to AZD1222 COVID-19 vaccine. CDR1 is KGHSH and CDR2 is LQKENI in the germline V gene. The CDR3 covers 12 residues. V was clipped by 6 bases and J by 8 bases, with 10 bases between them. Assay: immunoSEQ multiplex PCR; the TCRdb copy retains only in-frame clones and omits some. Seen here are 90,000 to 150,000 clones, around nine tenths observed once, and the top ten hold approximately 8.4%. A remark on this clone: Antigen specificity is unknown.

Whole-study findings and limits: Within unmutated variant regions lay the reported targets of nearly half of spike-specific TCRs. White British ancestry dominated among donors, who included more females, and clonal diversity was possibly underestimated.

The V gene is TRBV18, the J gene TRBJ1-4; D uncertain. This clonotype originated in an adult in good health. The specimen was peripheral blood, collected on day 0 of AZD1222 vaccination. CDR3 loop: CASSPSREKLFF. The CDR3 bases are TGTGCCAGCTCCCCTAGTCGGGAAAAACTGTTTTTT. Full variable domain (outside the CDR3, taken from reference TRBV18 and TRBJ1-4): NAGVMQNPRHLVRRRGQEARLRCSPMKGHSHVYWYRQLPEEGLKFMVYLQKENIIDESGMPKERFSAEFPKEGPSILRIQQVVRGDSAAYFCASSPSREKLFFGSGTQLSVL.